This TCR beta chain was recorded in a study of blood T cell repertoires in COVID-19. The protocol was immunoSEQ multiplex PCR, while the TCRdb copy is restricted to in-frame clones and leaves out a portion. The table lists 87,000 or so clones, approximately 89% of them singletons. The germline V gene encodes CDR1 SNHLY and CDR2 FYNNEI. This CDR3 spans 15 amino acids. Trimming cost V 7 bases and J 6 bases, with 21 bases left between them. The chain recombines TRBV2 with TRBJ2-5; TRBD1 might be the D (5 bases). The TCR sequence derives from a human donor with acute or convalescent COVID-19. The donor label of this sample is uncertain. Sequenced: peripheral blood. In DNA form, the CDR3 reads TGTGCCAGCAATACTCAGGGTGCGGCCATGAAGACCCAGTACTTC. It encodes CASNTQGAAMKTQYF.